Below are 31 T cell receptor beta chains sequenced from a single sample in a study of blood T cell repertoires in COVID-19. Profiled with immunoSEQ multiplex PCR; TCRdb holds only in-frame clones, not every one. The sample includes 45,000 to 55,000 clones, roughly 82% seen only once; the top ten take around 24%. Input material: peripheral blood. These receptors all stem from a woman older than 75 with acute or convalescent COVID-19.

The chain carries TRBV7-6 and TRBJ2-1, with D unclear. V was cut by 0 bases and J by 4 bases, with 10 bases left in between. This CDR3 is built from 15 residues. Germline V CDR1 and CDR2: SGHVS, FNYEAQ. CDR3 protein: CASSLAVTPYNEQFF. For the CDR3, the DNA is TGTGCCAGCAGCTTAGCGGTCACTCCTTACAATGAGCAGTTCTTC. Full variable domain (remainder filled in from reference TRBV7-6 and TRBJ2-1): GAGVSQSPRYKVTKRGQDVALRCDPISGHVSLYWYRQALGQGPEFLTYFNYEAQQDKSGLPNDRFSAERPEGSISTLTIQRTEQRDSAMYRCASSLAVTPYNEQFFGPGTRLTVL.

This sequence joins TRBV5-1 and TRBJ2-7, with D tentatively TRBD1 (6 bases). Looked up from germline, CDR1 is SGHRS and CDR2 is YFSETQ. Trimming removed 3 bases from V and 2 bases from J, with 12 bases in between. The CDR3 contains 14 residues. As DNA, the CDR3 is TGCGCCAGCAGCTGGTCGACAGGCACCTACGAGCAGTACTTC. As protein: CASSWSTGTYEQYF.

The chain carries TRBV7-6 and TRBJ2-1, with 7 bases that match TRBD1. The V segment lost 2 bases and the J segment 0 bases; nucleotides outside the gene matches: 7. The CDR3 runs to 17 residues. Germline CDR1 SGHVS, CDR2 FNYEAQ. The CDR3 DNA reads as TGTGCCAGCAGCTTACTCGAAGGGGACAGCTCCTACAATGAGCAGTTCTTC. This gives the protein CASSLLEGDSSYNEQFF.

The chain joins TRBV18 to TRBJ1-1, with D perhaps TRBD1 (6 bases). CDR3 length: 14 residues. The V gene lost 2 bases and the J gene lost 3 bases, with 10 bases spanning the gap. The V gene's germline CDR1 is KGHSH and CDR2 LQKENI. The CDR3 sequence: CASSPNYRDTEAFF. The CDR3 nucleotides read TGTGCCAGCTCACCAAATTACAGGGACACTGAAGCTTTCTTT.

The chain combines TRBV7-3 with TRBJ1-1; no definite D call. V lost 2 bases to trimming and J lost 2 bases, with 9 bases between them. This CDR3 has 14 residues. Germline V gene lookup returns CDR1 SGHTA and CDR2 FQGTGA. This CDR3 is CASSLVGSNTEAFF. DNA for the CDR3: TGTGCCAGCAGCTTAGTAGGGAGCAACACTGAAGCTTTCTTT.

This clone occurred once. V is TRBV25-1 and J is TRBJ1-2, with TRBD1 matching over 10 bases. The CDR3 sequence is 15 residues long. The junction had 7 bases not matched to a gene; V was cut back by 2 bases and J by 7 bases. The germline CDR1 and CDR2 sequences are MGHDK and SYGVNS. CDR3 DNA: TGTGCCAGCAGTGAAGTATGGACAGGGGGTGCTGGCTACACCTTC. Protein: CASSEVWTGGAGYTF.

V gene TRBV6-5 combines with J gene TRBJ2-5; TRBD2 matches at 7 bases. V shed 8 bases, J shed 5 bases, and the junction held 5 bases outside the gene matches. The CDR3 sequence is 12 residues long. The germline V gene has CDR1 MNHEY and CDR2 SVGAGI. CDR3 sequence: CASGGSWETQYF. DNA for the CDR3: TGTGCCAGCGGCGGGAGCTGGGAGACCCAGTACTTC.

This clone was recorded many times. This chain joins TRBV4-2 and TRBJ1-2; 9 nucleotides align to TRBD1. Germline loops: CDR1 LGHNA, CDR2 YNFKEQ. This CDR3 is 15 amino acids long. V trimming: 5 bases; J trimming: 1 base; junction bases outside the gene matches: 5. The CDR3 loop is CASSYGTGINYGYTF. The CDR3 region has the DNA TGTGCCAGCAGCTACGGGACAGGGATTAACTATGGCTACACCTTC.

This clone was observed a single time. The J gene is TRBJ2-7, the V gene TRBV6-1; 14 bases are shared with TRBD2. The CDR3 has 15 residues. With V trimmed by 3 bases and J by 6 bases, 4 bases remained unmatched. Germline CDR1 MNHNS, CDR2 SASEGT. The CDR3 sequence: CASSEGLAGVSEQYV. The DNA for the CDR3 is TGTGCCAGCAGTGAGGGACTAGCGGGAGTCTCCGAGCAGTACGTC.

CDR3 in DNA: TGTGCCACCAGTGAAAGTAGCCTTTCAGGCACAGATACGCAGTATTTT. Translation: CATSESSLSGTDTQYF. V usage is TRBV24-1 and J usage is TRBJ2-3; D not certain. Trimming took 4 bases from V and 1 from J, leaving 14 bases between them. CDR1 is KGHDR, CDR2 SFDVKD, per germline. The CDR3 consists of 16 residues.

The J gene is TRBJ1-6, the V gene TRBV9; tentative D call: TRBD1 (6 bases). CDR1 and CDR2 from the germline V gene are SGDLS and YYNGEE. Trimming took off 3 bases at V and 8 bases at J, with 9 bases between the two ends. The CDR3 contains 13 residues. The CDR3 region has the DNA TGTGCCAGCAGCGAACACAGGGATTCACCCCTCCACTTT. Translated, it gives CASSEHRDSPLHF.

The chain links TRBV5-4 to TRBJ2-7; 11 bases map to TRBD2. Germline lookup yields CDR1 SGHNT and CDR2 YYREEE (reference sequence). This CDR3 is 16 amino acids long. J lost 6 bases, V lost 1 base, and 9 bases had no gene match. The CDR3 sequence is CASSLLSSLAGGEQYF. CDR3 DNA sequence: TGTGCCAGCAGCTTGCTTTCGAGTCTAGCGGGGGGCGAGCAGTACTTC.

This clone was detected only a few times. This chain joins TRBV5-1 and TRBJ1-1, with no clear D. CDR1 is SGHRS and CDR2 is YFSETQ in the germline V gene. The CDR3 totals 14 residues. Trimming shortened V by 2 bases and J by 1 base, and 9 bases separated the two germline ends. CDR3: CASSLLGENTEAFF. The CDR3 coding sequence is TGCGCCAGCAGCTTACTGGGAGAGAACACTGAAGCTTTCTTT.

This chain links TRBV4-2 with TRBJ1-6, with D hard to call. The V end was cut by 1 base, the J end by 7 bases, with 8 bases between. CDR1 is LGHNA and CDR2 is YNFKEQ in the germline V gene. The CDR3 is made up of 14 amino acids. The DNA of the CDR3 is TGTGCCAGCAGCCAAGGTTCGTTAAATTCACCCCTCCACTTT. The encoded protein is CASSQGSLNSPLHF.

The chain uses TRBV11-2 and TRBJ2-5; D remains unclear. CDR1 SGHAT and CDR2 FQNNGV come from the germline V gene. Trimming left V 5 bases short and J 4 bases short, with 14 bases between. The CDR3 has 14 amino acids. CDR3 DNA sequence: TGTGCCAGCAGCCCCCCCCAAGCGAGAGAGACCCAGTACTTC. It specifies CASSPPQARETQYF.

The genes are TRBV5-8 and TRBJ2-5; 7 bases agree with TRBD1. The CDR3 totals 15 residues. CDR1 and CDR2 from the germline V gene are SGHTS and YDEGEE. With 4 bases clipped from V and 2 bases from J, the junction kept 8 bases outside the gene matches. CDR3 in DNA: TGTGCCAGCAGCCCGACAGGGACCATTCAAGAGACCCAGTACTTC. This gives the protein CASSPTGTIQETQYF.

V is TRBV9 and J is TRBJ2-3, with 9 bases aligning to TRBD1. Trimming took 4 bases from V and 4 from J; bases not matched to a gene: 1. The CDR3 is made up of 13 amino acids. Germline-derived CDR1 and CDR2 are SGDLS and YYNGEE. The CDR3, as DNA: TGTGCCAGCAGCAGACAGGGGGCAGATACGCAGTATTTT. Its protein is CASSRQGADTQYF.

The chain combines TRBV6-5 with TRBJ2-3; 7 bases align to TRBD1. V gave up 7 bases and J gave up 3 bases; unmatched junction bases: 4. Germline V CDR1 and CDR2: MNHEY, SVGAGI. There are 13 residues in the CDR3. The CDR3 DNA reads TGTGCCAGCATAAGACAGGGAACAGATACGCAGTATTTT. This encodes CASIRQGTDTQYF.

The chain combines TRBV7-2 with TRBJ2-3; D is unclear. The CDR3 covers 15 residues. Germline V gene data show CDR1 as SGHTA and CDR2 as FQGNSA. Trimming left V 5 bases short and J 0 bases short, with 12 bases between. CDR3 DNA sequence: TGTGCCAGCAGCGTCTCCCTACCTAGCACAGATACGCAGTATTTT. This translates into CASSVSLPSTDTQYF.

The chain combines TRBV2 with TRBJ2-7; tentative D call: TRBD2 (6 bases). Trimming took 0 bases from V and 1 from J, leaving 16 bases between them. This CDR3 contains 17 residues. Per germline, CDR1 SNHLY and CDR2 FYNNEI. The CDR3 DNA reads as TGTGCCAGCAGTGAAGCGGGGAGGCTTTACGGATCCTACGAGCAGTACTTC. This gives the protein CASSEAGRLYGSYEQYF. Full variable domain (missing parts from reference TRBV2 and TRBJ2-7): EPEVTQTPSHQVTQMGQEVILRCVPISNHLYFYWYRQILGQKVEFLVSFYNNEISEKSEIFDDQFSVERPDGSNFTLKIRSTKLEDSAMYFCASSEAGRLYGSYEQYFGPGTRLTVT.

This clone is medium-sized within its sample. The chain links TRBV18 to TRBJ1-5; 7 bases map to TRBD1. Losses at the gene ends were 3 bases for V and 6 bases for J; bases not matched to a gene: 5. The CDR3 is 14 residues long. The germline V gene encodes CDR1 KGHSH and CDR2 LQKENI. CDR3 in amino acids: CASSPRQGVQPQHF. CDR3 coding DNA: TGTGCCAGCTCACCTAGACAGGGTGTTCAGCCCCAGCATTTT.

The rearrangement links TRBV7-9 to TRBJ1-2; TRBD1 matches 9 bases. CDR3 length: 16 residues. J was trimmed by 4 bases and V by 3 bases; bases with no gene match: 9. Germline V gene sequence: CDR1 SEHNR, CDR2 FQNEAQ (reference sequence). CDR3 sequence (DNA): TGTGCCAGCAGCTTCGATCTCACAGGGGGCTTCTATGGCTACACCTTC. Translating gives CASSFDLTGGFYGYTF.

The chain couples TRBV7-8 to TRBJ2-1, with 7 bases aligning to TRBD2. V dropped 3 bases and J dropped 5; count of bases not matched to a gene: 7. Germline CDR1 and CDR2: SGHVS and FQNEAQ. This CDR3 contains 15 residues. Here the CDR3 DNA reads TGTGCCAGCAGCTTCGGGAGGACGGGTAACAATGAGCAGTTCTTC. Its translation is CASSFGRTGNNEQFF.

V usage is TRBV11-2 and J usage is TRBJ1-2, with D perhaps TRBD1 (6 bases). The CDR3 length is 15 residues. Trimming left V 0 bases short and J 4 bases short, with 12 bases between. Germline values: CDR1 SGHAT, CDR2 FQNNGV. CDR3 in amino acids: CASSLDLRGGYGYTF. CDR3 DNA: TGTGCCAGCAGCTTAGATCTGAGGGGGGGCTATGGCTACACCTTC.

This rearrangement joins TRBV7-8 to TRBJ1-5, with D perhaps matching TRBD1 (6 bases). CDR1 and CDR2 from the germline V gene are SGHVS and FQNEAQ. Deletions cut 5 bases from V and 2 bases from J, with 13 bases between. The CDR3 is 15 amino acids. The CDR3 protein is CASSLRGVGNQPQHF. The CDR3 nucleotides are TGTGCCAGCAGCCTCAGGGGTGTGGGCAATCAGCCCCAGCATTTT.

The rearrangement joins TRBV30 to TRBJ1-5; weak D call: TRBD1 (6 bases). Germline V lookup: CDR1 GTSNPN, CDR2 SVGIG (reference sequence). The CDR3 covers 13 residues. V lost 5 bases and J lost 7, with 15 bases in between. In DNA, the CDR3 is TGTGCCTGGGACCTAAACAGGGACCAGCCCCAGCATTTT. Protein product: CAWDLNRDQPQHF.

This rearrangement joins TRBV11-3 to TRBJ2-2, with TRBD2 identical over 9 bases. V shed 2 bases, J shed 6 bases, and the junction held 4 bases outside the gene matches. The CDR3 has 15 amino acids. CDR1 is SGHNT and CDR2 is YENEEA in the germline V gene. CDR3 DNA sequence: TGTGCCAGCAGCTTATCTGGCGGGGGGGCCGGGGAGCTGTTTTTT. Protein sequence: CASSLSGGGAGELFF.

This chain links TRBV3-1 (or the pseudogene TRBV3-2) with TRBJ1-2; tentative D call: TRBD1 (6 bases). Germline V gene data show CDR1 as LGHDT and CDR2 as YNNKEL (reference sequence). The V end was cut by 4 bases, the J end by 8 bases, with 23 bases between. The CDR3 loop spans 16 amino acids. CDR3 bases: TGTGCCAGCAGCCTACTATCCGGGACAACAACGGGCGGCTACACCTTC. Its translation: CASSLLSGTTTGGYTF.

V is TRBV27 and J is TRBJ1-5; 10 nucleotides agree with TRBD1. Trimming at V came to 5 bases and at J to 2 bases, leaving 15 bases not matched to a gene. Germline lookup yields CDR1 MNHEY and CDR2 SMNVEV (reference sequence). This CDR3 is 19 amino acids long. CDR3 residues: CASSRSGTGVSLGNQPQHF. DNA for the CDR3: TGTGCCAGCAGTCGATCCGGGACAGGGGTCTCTCTCGGCAATCAGCCCCAGCATTTT.

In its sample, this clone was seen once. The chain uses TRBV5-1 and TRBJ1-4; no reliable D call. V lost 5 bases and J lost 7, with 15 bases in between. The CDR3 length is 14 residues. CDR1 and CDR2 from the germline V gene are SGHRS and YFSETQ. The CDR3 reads CASRWGEGGEKLFF. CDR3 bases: TGCGCCAGCAGGTGGGGAGAGGGAGGTGAAAAACTGTTTTTT.

The CDR3 bases are TGCGCCAGCAGCCTGGACAGGGGCGAAACGGATGAGCAGTTCTTC. Protein product: CASSLDRGETDEQFF. The V gene is TRBV5-1, the J gene TRBJ2-1; 9 positions agree with TRBD1. Germline trimming cut 4 bases from V and 8 bases from J; bases unmatched to any gene: 10. Germline V CDR1 and CDR2: SGHRS, YFSETQ. The CDR3 sequence is 15 residues long.